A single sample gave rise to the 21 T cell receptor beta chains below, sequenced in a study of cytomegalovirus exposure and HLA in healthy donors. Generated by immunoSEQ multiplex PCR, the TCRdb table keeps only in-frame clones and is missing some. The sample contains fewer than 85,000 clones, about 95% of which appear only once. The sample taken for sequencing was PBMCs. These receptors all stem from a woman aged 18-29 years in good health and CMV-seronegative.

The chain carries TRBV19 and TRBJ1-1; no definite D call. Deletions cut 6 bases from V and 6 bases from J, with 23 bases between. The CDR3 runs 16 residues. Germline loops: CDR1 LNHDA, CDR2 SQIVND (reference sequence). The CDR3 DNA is TGTGCCAGTAGCCCAAACTGGAGGAGGGAAGAGCCTGAAGCTTTCTTT. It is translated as CASSPNWRREEPEAFF.

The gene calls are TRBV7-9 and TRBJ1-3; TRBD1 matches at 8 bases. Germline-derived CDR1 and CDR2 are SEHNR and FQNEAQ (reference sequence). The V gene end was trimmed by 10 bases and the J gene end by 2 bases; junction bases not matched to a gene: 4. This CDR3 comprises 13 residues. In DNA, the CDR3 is TGTGCCACCCGACAGGGGCCTGGAAACACCATATATTTT. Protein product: CATRQGPGNTIYF. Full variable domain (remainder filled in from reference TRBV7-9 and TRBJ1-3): DTGVSQNPRHKITKRGQNVTFRCDPISEHNRLYWYRQTLGQGPEFLTYFQNEAQLEKSRLLSDRFSAERPKGSFSTLEIQRTEQGDSAMYLCATRQGPGNTIYFGEGSWLTVV.

CDR3 loop: CASSAPGGTLHF. The CDR3 nucleotides are TGTGCCAGCAGTGCCCCAGGTGGAACCCTCCACTTT. The J gene is TRBJ1-6, the V gene TRBV28, with D unresolved. The CDR3 covers 12 residues. From germline, CDR1 is MDHEN and CDR2 SYDVKM. The germline V and J ends were trimmed by 5 bases and 14 bases, with 13 bases remaining between them.

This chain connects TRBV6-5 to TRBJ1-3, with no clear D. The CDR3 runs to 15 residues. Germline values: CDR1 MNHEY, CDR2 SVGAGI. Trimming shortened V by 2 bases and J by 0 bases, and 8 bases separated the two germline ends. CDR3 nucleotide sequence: TGTGCCAGCAGTTACGGCAGAAACTCTGGAAACACCATATATTTT. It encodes CASSYGRNSGNTIYF.

The CDR3 region is CASRGVPGLYSNQPQHF. The CDR3 DNA reads as TGTGCCAGCAGGGGAGTGCCGGGGTTGTATAGCAATCAGCCCCAGCATTTT. The chain recombines TRBV2 with TRBJ1-5; D unclear. Germline CDR1 SNHLY, CDR2 FYNNEI. The V and J ends lost 6 bases and 0 bases respectively, with 18 bases between them. The CDR3 spans 17 residues.

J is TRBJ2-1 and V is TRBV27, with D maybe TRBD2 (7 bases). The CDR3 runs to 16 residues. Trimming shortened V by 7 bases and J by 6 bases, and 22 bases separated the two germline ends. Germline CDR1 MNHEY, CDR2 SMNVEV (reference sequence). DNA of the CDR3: TGTGCCAGCAATCAAATTCGCGGGGGCGCGTCCAATGAGCAGTTCTTC. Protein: CASNQIRGGASNEQFF.

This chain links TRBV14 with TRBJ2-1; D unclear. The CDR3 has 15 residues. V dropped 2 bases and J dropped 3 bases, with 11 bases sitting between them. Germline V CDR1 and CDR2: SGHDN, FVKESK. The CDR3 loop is CASSQLNLGYNEQFF. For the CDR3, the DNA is TGTGCCAGCAGCCAATTGAATCTAGGCTACAATGAGCAGTTCTTC.

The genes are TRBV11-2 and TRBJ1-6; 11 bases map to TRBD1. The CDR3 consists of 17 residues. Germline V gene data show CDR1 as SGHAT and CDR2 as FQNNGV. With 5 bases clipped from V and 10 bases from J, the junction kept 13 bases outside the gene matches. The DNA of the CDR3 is TGTGCCAGCAGCCCGAGGGGACAGGGGGGACGCCGGTCACCCCTCCACTTT. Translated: CASSPRGQGGRRSPLHF.

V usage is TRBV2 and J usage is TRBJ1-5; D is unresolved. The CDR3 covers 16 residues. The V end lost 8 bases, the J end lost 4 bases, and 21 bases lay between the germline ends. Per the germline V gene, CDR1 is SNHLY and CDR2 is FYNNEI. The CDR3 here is CASSSQQVSANQPQHF. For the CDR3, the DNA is TGTGCCAGCTCTAGCCAGCAGGTTTCAGCAAATCAGCCCCAGCATTTT. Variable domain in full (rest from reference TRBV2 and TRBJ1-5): EPEVTQTPSHQVTQMGQEVILRCVPISNHLYFYWYRQILGQKVEFLVSFYNNEISEKSEIFDDQFSVERPDGSNFTLKIRSTKLEDSAMYFCASSSQQVSANQPQHFGDGTRLSIL.

The CDR3 loop is CASSFGGTGTGELFF. The DNA for the CDR3 is TGTGCCAGCAGTTTCGGTGGCACAGGAACCGGGGAGCTGTTTTTT. V gene TRBV28 combines with J gene TRBJ2-2; perhaps TRBD1 as D (5 bases). Germline V gene lookup returns CDR1 MDHEN and CDR2 SYDVKM. The CDR3 runs 15 residues. Trimming took off 3 bases at V and 5 bases at J, with 13 bases between the two ends.

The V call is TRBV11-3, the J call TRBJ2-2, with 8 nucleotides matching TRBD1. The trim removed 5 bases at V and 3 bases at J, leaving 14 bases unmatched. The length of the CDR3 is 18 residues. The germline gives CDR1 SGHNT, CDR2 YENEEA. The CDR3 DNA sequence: TGTGCCAGCAGCCGCTTCGGCAGGGGGCGCTTGGACACCGGGGAGCTGTTTTTT. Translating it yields CASSRFGRGRLDTGELFF.

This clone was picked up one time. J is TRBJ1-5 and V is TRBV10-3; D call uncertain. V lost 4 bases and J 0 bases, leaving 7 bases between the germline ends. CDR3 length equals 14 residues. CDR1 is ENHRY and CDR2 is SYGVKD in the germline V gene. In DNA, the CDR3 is TGTGCCATCAGTGGGCACGATAGCAATCAGCCCCAGCATTTT. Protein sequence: CAISGHDSNQPQHF.

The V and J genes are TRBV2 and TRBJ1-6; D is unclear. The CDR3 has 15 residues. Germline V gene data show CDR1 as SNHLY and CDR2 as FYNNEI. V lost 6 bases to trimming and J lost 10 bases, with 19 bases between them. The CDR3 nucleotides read TGTGCCAGCAGCCTATTTGAGGGTGATAGGTCACCCCTCCACTTT. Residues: CASSLFEGDRSPLHF.

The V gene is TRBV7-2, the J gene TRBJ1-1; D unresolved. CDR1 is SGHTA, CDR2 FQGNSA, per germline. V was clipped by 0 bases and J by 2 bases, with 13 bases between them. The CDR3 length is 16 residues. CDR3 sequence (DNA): TGTGCCAGCAGCTTAGCGCTCATCCAGGAAAACACTGAAGCTTTCTTT. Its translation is CASSLALIQENTEAFF.

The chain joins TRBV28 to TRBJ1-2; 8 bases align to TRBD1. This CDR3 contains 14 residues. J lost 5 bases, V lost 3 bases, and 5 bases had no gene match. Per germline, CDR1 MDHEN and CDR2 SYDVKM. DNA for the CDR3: TGTGCCAGCAGTTTGACAGGGGATTCTTATGGCTACACCTTC. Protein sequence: CASSLTGDSYGYTF.

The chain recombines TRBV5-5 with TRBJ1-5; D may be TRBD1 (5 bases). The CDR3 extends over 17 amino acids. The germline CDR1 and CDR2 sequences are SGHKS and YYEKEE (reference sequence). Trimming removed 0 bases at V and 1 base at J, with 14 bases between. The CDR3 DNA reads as TGTGCCAGCAGCTTGGGGGGAGGGTCAGGGAGCAATCAGCCCCAGCATTTT. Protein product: CASSLGGGSGSNQPQHF.

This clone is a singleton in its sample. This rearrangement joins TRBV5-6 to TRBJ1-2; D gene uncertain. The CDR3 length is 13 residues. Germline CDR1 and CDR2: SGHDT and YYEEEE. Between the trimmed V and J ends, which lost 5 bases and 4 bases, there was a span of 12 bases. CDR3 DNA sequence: TGTGCCAGCAGATCCCAGGCTGTCTATGGCTACACCTTC. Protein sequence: CASRSQAVYGYTF.

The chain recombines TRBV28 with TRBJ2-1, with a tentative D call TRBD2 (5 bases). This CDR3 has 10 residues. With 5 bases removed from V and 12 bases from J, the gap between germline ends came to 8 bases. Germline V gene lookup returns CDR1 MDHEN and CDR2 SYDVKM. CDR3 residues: CASSQRVQFF. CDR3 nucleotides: TGTGCCAGCAGTCAGAGGGTGCAGTTCTTC.

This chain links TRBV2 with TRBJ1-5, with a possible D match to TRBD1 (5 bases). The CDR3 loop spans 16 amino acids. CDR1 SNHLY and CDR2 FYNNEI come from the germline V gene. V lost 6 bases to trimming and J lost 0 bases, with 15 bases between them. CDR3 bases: TGTGCCAGCAGCGCCGTCGGGGGTAATAGCAATCAGCCCCAGCATTTT. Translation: CASSAVGGNSNQPQHF.

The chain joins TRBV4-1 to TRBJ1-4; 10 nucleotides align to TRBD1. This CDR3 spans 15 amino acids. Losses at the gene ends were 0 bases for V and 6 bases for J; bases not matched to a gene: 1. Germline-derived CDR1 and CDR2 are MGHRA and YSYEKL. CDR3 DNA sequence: TGCGCCAGCAGCCAAGAAGGGACAGGGGATGAAAAACTGTTTTTT. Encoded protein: CASSQEGTGDEKLFF.

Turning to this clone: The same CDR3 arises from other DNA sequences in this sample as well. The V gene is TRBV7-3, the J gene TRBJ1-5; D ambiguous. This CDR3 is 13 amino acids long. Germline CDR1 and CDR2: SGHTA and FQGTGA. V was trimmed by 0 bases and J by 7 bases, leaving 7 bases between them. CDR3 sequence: CASSLTGGQPQHF. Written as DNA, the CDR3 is TGTGCCAGCAGCTTAACGGGAGGACAGCCCCAGCATTTT.